This T cell receptor beta chain was identified during a study of blood T cell repertoires in COVID-19. Authors' data handling: Amplifying reference gene primers gave estimates of nucleated cell counts. Assay used: immunoSEQ multiplex PCR; TCRdb lists only in-frame clones, some missing. V and J calls and clone size follow that table, whereas D and trimming were derived from the DNA. The sample yields 330,000 or so clones, less than 90% seen once. The CDR3 is 15 residues long. Germline V gives CDR1 PRHDT, CDR2 FYEKMQ (reference sequence). V trimming: 5 bases; J trimming: 8 bases; junction bases outside the gene matches: 6. Study members were between about 18 and 95 years old and lived in approximately 25 US regions. Cohort allocation depended upon clinical history that participants reported.

The gene calls are TRBV13 and TRBJ2-1; 13 positions match TRBD2. What was sequenced was PBMCs or T cells enriched from blood (not recorded which). The TCR originated in a woman in her 30s who had recovered from COVID-19. The CDR3 DNA reads TGTGCCAGCAGCCTTACTAGCGGGGGGGCCGATGAGCAGTTCTTC. This encodes CASSLTSGGADEQFF. Variable domain in full (rest from reference TRBV13 and TRBJ2-1): AAGVIQSPRHLIKEKRETATLKCYPIPRHDTVYWYQQGPGQDPQFLISFYEKMQSDKGSIPDRFSAQQFSDYHSELNMSSLELGDSALYFCASSLTSGGADEQFFGPGTRLTVL.